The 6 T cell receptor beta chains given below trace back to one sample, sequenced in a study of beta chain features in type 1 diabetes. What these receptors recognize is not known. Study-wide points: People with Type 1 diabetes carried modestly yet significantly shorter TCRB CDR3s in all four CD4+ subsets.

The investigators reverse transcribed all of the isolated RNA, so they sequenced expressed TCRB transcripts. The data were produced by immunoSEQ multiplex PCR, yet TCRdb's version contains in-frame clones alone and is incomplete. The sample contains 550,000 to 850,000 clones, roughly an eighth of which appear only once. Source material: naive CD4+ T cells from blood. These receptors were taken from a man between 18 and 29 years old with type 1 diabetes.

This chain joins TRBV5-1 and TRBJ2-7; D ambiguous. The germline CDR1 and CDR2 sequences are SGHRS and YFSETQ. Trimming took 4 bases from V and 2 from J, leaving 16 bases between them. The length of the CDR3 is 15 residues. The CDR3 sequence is CASSADPSRPYEQYF. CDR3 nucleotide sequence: TGCGCCAGCAGCGCGGATCCCAGTAGGCCCTACGAGCAGTACTTC. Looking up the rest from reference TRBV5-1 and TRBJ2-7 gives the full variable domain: KAGVTQTPRYLIKTRGQQVTLSCSPISGHRSVSWYQQTPGQGLQFLFEYFSETQRNKGNFPGRFSGRQFSNSRSEMNVSTLELGDSALYLCASSADPSRPYEQYFGPGTRLTVT.

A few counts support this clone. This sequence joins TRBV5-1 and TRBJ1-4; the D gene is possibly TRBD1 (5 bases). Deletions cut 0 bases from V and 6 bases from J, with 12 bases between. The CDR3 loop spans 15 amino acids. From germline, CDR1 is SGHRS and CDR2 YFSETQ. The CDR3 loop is CASSLDGREDEKLFF. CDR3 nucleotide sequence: TGCGCCAGCAGCTTGGATGGCAGGGAGGATGAAAAACTGTTTTTT. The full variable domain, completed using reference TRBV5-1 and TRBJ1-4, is KAGVTQTPRYLIKTRGQQVTLSCSPISGHRSVSWYQQTPGQGLQFLFEYFSETQRNKGNFPGRFSGRQFSNSRSEMNVSTLELGDSALYLCASSLDGREDEKLFFGSGTQLSVL.

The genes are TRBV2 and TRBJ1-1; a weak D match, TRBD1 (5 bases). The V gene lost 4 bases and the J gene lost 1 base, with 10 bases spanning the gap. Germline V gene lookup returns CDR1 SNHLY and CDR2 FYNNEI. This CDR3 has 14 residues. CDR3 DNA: TGTGCCAGCAGTGTCTTCGGACAGAACACTGAAGCTTTCTTT. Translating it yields CASSVFGQNTEAFF.

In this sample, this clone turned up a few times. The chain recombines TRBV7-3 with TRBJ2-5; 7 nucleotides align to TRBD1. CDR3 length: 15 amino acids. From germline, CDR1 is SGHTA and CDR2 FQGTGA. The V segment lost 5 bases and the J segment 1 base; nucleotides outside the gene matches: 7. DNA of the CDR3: TGTGCCAGCAGCCTCACCGGGACAGCCCAAGAGACCCAGTACTTC. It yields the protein CASSLTGTAQETQYF.

Written as DNA, the CDR3 is TGCGCCAGCAGCTTGTACACTTCAATTAGCACAGATACGCAGTATTTT. It encodes CASSLYTSISTDTQYF. The genes are TRBV5-1 and TRBJ2-3, with unresolved D. This CDR3 region has 16 residues. Trimming pared 1 base from V and 0 bases from J, leaving 12 bases between. Germline V gene sequence: CDR1 SGHRS, CDR2 YFSETQ.

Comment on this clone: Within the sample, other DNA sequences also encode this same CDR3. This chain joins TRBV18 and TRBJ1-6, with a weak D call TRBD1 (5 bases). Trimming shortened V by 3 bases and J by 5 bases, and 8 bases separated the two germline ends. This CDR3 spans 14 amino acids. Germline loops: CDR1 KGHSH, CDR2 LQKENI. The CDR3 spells CASSPRADNSPLHF. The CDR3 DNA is TGTGCCAGCTCACCCAGGGCGGATAATTCACCCCTCCACTTT.